The clone carrying this T cell receptor (beta chain) was seen a few times. Its antigen is not known. Primers: 60 Vbeta forward and 13 Jbeta reverse. Repertoires were generated with immunoSEQ multiplex PCR, while TCRdb's copy carries only in-frame clones and drops some. The data show about 120,000 clones, roughly 9% seen once. The data are from a study of cytomegalovirus exposure and HLA in healthy donors. Study conclusions and caveats: A few chains linked to CMV were shown in vitro to be specific for CMV antigens. An analysis done earlier found most TCR beta V segments productive about 87% or about 30% of the time.

V lost 7 bases and J lost 4, with 11 bases in between. Germline V CDR1 and CDR2: SNHLY, FYNNEI. The length of the CDR3 is 13 residues. The sequenced material came from PBMCs. The TCR was taken from a man aged 25-40 years in good health and CMV-seronegative. The V and J genes are TRBV2 and TRBJ1-5; D gene uncertain. CDR3 residues: CASTRVQNQPQHF. CDR3 DNA: TGTGCCAGCACCCGGGTACAAAATCAGCCCCAGCATTTT. Based on the CDR3 plus reference TRBV2 and TRBJ1-5, the full variable domain is EPEVTQTPSHQVTQMGQEVILRCVPISNHLYFYWYRQILGQKVEFLVSFYNNEISEKSEIFDDQFSVERPDGSNFTLKIRSTKLEDSAMYFCASTRVQNQPQHFGDGTRLSIL.